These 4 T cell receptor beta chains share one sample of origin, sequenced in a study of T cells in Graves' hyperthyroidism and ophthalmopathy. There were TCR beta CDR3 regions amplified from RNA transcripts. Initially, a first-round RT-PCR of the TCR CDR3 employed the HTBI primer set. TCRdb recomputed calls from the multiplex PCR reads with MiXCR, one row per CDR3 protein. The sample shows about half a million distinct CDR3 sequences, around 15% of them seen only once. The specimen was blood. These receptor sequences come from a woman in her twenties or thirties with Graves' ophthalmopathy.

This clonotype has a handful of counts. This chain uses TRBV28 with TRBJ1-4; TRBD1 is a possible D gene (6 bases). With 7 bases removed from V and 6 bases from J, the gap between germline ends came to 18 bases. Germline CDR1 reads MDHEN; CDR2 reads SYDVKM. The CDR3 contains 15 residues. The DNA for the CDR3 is TGTGCCAGCATAAGTGTGGCACAGGGCGATGAAAAACTGTTTTTT. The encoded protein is CASISVAQGDEKLFF.

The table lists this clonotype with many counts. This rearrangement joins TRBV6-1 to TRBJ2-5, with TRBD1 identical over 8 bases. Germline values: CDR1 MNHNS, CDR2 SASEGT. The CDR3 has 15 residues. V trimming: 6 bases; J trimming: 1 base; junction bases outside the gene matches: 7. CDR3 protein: CASRESGQGQETQYF. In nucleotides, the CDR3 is TGTGCCAGCAGGGAAAGTGGACAGGGCCAAGAGACCCAGTACTTC.

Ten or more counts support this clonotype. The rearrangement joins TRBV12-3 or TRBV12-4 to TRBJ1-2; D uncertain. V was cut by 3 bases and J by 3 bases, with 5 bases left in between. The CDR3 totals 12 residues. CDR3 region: CASSLGYYGYTF. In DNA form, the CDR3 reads TGTGCCAGCAGTTTGGGGTACTATGGCTACACCTTC.

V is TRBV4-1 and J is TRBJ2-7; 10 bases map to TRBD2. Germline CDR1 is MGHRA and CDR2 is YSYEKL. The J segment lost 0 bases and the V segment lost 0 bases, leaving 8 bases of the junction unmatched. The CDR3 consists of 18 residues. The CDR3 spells CASSQDSSGREPSYEQYF. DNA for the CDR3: TGCGCCAGCAGCCAAGATTCAAGCGGGAGGGAACCCTCCTACGAGCAGTACTTC.